The 20 T cell receptor beta chains presented below share a single source sample, sequenced in a study of T cell responses to AZD1222 COVID-19 vaccine. Produced via immunoSEQ multiplex PCR; TCRdb's table is partial and in-frame only. The data contain approximately 270,000 clones, around 92% of them seen just once; the ten biggest clones take up 0.5% to 0.7%. The sequencing used peripheral blood, collected 28 days after the second AZD1222 dose. All receptors derive from an adult who received the AZD1222 COVID-19 vaccine.

The chain has TRBV7-2 and TRBJ2-5; unclear D gene. The V end lost 1 base, the J end lost 5 bases, and 5 bases lay between the germline ends. This CDR3 is 12 amino acids long. Germline CDR1 is SGHTA and CDR2 is FQGNSA. The CDR3 DNA sequence: TGTGCCAGCAGCTTAGATCAGGAGACCCAGTACTTC. Encoded protein: CASSLDQETQYF.

V usage is TRBV10-3 and J usage is TRBJ2-1, with D unclear. The CDR3 covers 12 residues. V gave up 3 bases and J gave up 6 bases, with 6 bases separating them. Germline values: CDR1 ENHRY, CDR2 SYGVKD. The CDR3 DNA reads TGTGCCATCAGTGATGGGGTCAATGAGCAGTTCTTC. This sequence encodes CAISDGVNEQFF.

The V call is TRBV10-3, the J call TRBJ2-3, with D perhaps TRBD2 (5 bases). Germline V gene lookup returns CDR1 ENHRY and CDR2 SYGVKD. This CDR3 comprises 14 residues. V dropped 5 bases and J dropped 1 base, with 10 bases sitting between them. DNA of the CDR3: TGTGCCATCAGTCGTCGGGAAGGCACAGATACGCAGTATTTT. Protein sequence: CAISRREGTDTQYF.

The V and J genes are TRBV25-1 and TRBJ2-1; 10 nucleotides align to TRBD2. Germline CDR1 reads MGHDK; CDR2 reads SYGVNS. There are 15 residues in the CDR3. The J segment lost 2 bases and the V segment lost 6 bases, leaving 4 bases of the junction unmatched. The CDR3 is CASRVAGGPYNEQFF. Written as DNA, the CDR3 is TGTGCCAGCAGAGTAGCGGGAGGTCCCTACAATGAGCAGTTCTTC.

The rearrangement links TRBV2 to TRBJ1-1; tentatively, D is TRBD1 (5 bases). Germline V CDR1 and CDR2: SNHLY, FYNNEI. V was cut by 4 bases and J by 4 bases, with 13 bases left in between. This CDR3 spans 14 amino acids. The DNA for the CDR3 is TGTGCCAGCAGTGCCGACTCGGGGGGCACTGAAGCTTTCTTT. Residues: CASSADSGGTEAFF.

The chain joins TRBV10-2 to TRBJ1-3; no reliable D call. V gave up 2 bases and J gave up 0 bases, with 5 bases separating them. The CDR3 is 14 amino acids. Germline V CDR1 and CDR2: WSHSY, SAAADI. In nucleotides, the CDR3 is TGCGCCAGCAGTGAGGGCAACTCTGGAAACACCATATATTTT. This encodes CASSEGNSGNTIYF.

The V gene is TRBV7-2, the J gene TRBJ1-1; D call uncertain. V lost 1 base to trimming and J lost 7 bases, with 10 bases between them. The length of the CDR3 is 13 residues. Germline values: CDR1 SGHTA, CDR2 FQGNSA. The CDR3 region has the DNA TGTGCCAGCAGCTTAGGTATTCGCAGTGAAGCTTTCTTT. Encoded protein: CASSLGIRSEAFF.

The genes are TRBV4-1 and TRBJ1-6; 7 nucleotides match TRBD1. The CDR3 extends over 16 amino acids. The V gene's germline CDR1 is MGHRA and CDR2 YSYEKL. Trimming took 4 bases from V and 6 from J; bases not matched to a gene: 9. The CDR3 DNA reads TGCGCCAGCAGCCCAGAAACAGGGGTAGGTAATTCACCCCTCCACTTT. This encodes CASSPETGVGNSPLHF.

This chain uses TRBV15 with TRBJ1-5, with no clear D. Germline values: CDR1 LNHNV, CDR2 YYDKDF (reference sequence). Trimming cost V 1 base and J 0 bases, with 4 bases left between them. The CDR3 extends over 14 amino acids. The CDR3 nucleotides read TGTGCCACCAGCAGAGGTACTAGCAATCAGCCCCAGCATTTT. Protein sequence: CATSRGTSNQPQHF.

The V gene is TRBV28, the J gene TRBJ1-1; no reliable D call. Looked up from germline, CDR1 is MDHEN and CDR2 is SYDVKM. CDR3 length: 18 amino acids. The ends were cut back, 5 bases at V and 0 bases at J, with 22 bases in the middle. CDR3 DNA: TGTGCCAGCAGTCTCATACCCCTTCGGATGAGCATGAACACTGAAGCTTTCTTT. Protein: CASSLIPLRMSMNTEAFF. Complete variable domain (other parts from reference TRBV28 and TRBJ1-1): DVKVTQSSRYLVKRTGEKVFLECVQDMDHENMFWYRQDPGLGLRLIYFSYDVKMKEKGDIPEGYSVSREKKERFSLILESASTNQTSMYLCASSLIPLRMSMNTEAFFGQGTRLTVV.

This chain's CDR3 is CAISEKWEQYF. CDR3 DNA sequence: TGTGCCATCAGTGAGAAGTGGGAGCAGTACTTC. This chain uses TRBV10-3 with TRBJ2-7; D unresolved. The CDR3 has 11 amino acids. Germline loops: CDR1 ENHRY, CDR2 SYGVKD. Trimming pared 2 bases from V and 7 bases from J, leaving 6 bases between.

This clone was seen a handful of times. The CDR3 bases are TGTGCCAGCTCGTCTTTTACTGGTGAGCAGTTCTTC. It codes for CASSSFTGEQFF. The rearrangement joins TRBV28 to TRBJ2-1, with no clear D. V was shortened by 8 bases and J by 9 bases, with 14 bases between the two germline ends. The CDR3 loop spans 12 amino acids. Germline V gene lookup returns CDR1 MDHEN and CDR2 SYDVKM.

V usage is TRBV4-1 and J usage is TRBJ1-5, with D possibly being TRBD1 (5 bases). Trimming removed 0 bases from V and 7 bases from J, with 10 bases in between. The CDR3 is made up of 14 amino acids. The germline CDR1 and CDR2 sequences are MGHRA and YSYEKL. CDR3 protein: CASSQETAGQPQHF. DNA of the CDR3: TGCGCCAGCAGCCAAGAGACAGCAGGGCAGCCCCAGCATTTT.

The chain recombines TRBV5-4 with TRBJ2-7; a weak D match, TRBD1 (6 bases). Between the trimmed V and J ends, which lost 3 bases and 2 bases, there was a span of 12 bases. The germline gives CDR1 SGHNT, CDR2 YYREEE (reference sequence). The CDR3 has 14 amino acids. CDR3 amino acids: CASSSQGAAYEQYF. CDR3 DNA: TGTGCCAGCAGCTCACAGGGAGCGGCCTACGAGCAGTACTTC. Full variable domain (missing parts from reference TRBV5-4 and TRBJ2-7): ETGVTQSPTHLIKTRGQQVTLRCSSQSGHNTVSWYQQALGQGPQFIFQYYREEENGRGNFPPRFSGLQFPNYSSELNVNALELDDSALYLCASSSQGAAYEQYFGPGTRLTVT.

This sequence joins TRBV18 and TRBJ1-1; D uncertain. This CDR3 contains 13 residues. Germline V CDR1 and CDR2: KGHSH, LQKENI. V lost 2 bases, J lost 4 bases, and 8 bases lay in between. As DNA, the CDR3 is TGTGCCAGCTCACCAGGGGTGGCCACTGAAGCTTTCTTT. Amino acid sequence: CASSPGVATEAFF. Together with reference TRBV18 and TRBJ1-1, the CDR3 gives the full variable domain: NAGVMQNPRHLVRRRGQEARLRCSPMKGHSHVYWYRQLPEEGLKFMVYLQKENIIDESGMPKERFSAEFPKEGPSILRIQQVVRGDSAAYFCASSPGVATEAFFGQGTRLTVV.

The chain couples TRBV7-6 to TRBJ1-2; 10 bases agree with TRBD1. The V segment lost 5 bases and the J segment 6 bases; nucleotides outside the gene matches: 18. The CDR3 sequence is 18 residues long. CDR1 is SGHVS and CDR2 is FNYEAQ in the germline V gene. The CDR3 DNA follows: TGTGCCAGCAGCGCCCGCCACCGGGACAGGGGCGCCGAAGATGGCTACACCTTC. Its protein product is CASSARHRDRGAEDGYTF. Looking up the rest from reference TRBV7-6 and TRBJ1-2 gives the full variable domain: GAGVSQSPRYKVTKRGQDVALRCDPISGHVSLYWYRQALGQGPEFLTYFNYEAQQDKSGLPNDRFSAERPEGSISTLTIQRTEQRDSAMYRCASSARHRDRGAEDGYTFGSGTRLTVV.

Comment on this clone: A read error may account for a junction end that differs from germline. The chain recombines TRBV2 with TRBJ1-6; 8 bases line up with TRBD1. Germline V CDR1 and CDR2: SNHLY, FYNNEI. This CDR3 region has 12 residues. The CDR3 coding sequence is TGTGCCAGCTGTGACAGGGGCTCACCCCTCCACTTT. Encoded protein: CASCDRGSPLHF.

V gene TRBV5-6 combines with J gene TRBJ2-3, with D uncertain. The V gene lost 0 bases and the J gene lost 3 bases, with 5 bases spanning the gap. Germline values: CDR1 SGHDT, CDR2 YYEEEE. The CDR3 consists of 13 residues. CDR3 sequence reads: CASSLEPTDTQYF. DNA of the CDR3: TGTGCCAGCAGCTTGGAACCAACAGATACGCAGTATTTT.

The chain employs TRBV6-5 and TRBJ2-7; D not resolved. The CDR3 sequence is 10 residues long. The V end was cut by 8 bases, the J end by 6 bases, with 8 bases between. CDR1 is MNHEY and CDR2 is SVGAGI in the germline V gene. Here the CDR3 DNA reads TGTGCCAGCTTTCTGGGCGAGCAGTACTTC. Its protein is CASFLGEQYF.

This clone was counted a single time. The J gene is TRBJ1-1, the V gene TRBV13; D is unclear. V dropped 0 bases and J dropped 10 bases, with 12 bases sitting between them. The CDR3 extends over 13 amino acids. Germline-derived CDR1 and CDR2 are PRHDT and FYEKMQ (reference sequence). Written as DNA, the CDR3 is TGTGCCAGCAGCTTAGGTCCGGGAGAGTCAGCTTTCTTT. This translates into CASSLGPGESAFF.